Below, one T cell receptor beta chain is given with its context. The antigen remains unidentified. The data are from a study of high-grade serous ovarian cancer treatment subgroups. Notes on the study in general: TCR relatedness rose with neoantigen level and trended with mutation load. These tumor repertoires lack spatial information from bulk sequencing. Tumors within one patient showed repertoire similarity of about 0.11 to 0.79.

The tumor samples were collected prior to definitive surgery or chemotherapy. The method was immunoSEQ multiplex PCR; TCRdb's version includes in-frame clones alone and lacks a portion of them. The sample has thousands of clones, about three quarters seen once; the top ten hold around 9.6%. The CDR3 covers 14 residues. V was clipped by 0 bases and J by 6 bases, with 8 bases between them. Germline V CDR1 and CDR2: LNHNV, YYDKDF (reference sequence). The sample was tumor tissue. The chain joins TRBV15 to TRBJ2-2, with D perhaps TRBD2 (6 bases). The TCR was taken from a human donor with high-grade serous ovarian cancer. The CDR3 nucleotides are TGTGCCACCAGCAGAGATGGGGAGGCCGGGGAGCTGTTTTTT. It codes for CATSRDGEAGELFF. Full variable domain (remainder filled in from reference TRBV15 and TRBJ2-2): DAMVIQNPRYQVTQFGKPVTLSCSQTLNHNVMYWYQQKSSQAPKLLFHYYDKDFNNEADTPDNFQSRRPNTSFCFLDIRSPGLGDTAMYLCATSRDGEAGELFFGEGSRLTVL.